The entry below describes one T cell receptor beta chain. Its antigen is still unknown. The data stem from a study of cytomegalovirus exposure and HLA in healthy donors. Overall study results and limits: The investigators catalogued 150 to 200 TCR beta chains as cytomegalovirus-associated. Most TCR sequences were seen very rarely across donors, but some public TCRs occurred in many. Most of the TCR beta V segments (in an earlier analysis) were productive either about 90% or about 30% of the time. Later analysis suggested links between common viral pathogens and several top significant clusters.

The CDR3 extends over 16 amino acids. J was trimmed by 5 bases and V by 0 bases; bases with no gene match: 6. CDR1 SGHDN and CDR2 FVKESK come from the germline V gene. The PCR ran on 60 Vbeta and 13 Jbeta primers. Profiling relied on immunoSEQ multiplex PCR, and the TCRdb table lists in-frame clones only, not all of them. The table has 150,000 to 180,000 clones, around 80% seen once; the top ten hold under 4.5%. This sequence was found in a woman aged 40 to 50 in good health and CMV-seronegative. Sequencing was carried out using PBMCs. The rearrangement joins TRBV14 to TRBJ2-1, with 8 bases fitting TRBD2. CDR3 DNA: TGTGCCAGCAGCCAAGAGTTAACGGGGGGGGACAATGAGCAGTTCTTC. Protein sequence: CASSQELTGGDNEQFF.